Here is one T cell receptor beta chain with its context. No antigen is known for it. The sample's time point: after dendritic cell vaccination, including at tumor progression/relapse. Input was approximately 2 ug genomic DNA, or all available if less. Clones were sequenced by immunoSEQ multiplex PCR, and TCRdb holds only the in-frame ones, with some missing. This sample has roughly 85,000 clones, with 85% found just once. Germline assignment: CDR1 SGHTA and CDR2 FQGNSA. V lost 5 bases and J 7 bases, leaving 7 bases between the germline ends. This CDR3 comprises 11 residues. The data were obtained in a study of glioma-infiltrating T cells after dendritic cell vaccination. Study in general: Dendritic cell vaccine was injected intradermally three times, biweekly. Whole-study findings and limits: Higher TCR clonality did not directly relate to longer survival.

This rearrangement joins TRBV7-2 to TRBJ2-3; D is ambiguous. The sample here was blood, taken after dendritic cell vaccination. The sequence was obtained from a human donor with glioblastoma. The CDR3 loop is CASSPLNTQYF. The CDR3 nucleotides are TGTGCCAGCAGCCCCCTAAATACGCAGTATTTT.